This TCR beta chain was captured in a study of early T cells in non-severe SARS-CoV-2 infection. Study in general: Sequenced bulk RNA came from whole blood that was unsorted, and chains were unpaired.

This clonotype came up many times. The antigen remains unidentified. The TCR library protocol attached unique molecular identifiers to the individual cDNA molecules. TCRdb itself ran the 5' RACE reads through MiXCR, one entry per CDR3 protein. In the table there are almost 65,000 distinct CDR3 sequences, just under 5% of which are singletons. General study points: The matching step, a VDJdb search, favored anti-spike CD8 responses and missed private and CD4 specificities.

Trimming took 3 bases from V and 5 from J, leaving 10 bases between them. CDR3 length: 13 residues. The germline V gene has CDR1 SGHAT and CDR2 FQNNGV. This receptor was obtained from an adult who was a healthcare worker with PCR-confirmed SARS-CoV-2 infection or an uninfected control (not recorded which). V is TRBV11-2 and J is TRBJ2-5; D call uncertain. Sequencing was done on a sample of whole blood. CDR3 region: CASSFSAEETQYF. In DNA form, the CDR3 reads TGTGCCAGCAGCTTCTCTGCGGAGGAGACCCAGTACTTC.